The subject of this entry is one T cell receptor beta chain. Its target is not known. The V end was cut by 0 bases, the J end by 1 base, with 21 bases between. The CDR3 totals 19 residues. Looked up from germline, CDR1 is MGHRA and CDR2 is YSYEKL. This entry is derived from a study of cytomegalovirus exposure and HLA in healthy donors. Study conclusions and caveats: Later analysis revealed greater clonal expansion in HLA-associated TCR beta chains than in equally common others. The study designated 160 or so TCR beta chains cytomegalovirus-associated.

In the PCR, 60 Vbeta and 13 Jbeta primers were used. The protocol was immunoSEQ multiplex PCR, while the TCRdb copy is restricted to in-frame clones and leaves out a portion. The table has under 200,000 clones, around 78% seen once. This clonotype was sampled from a woman aged 25 to 39 in good health and CMV-seropositive. The gene calls are TRBV4-1 and TRBJ1-1; a weak D match, TRBD1 (6 bases). The source material was PBMCs. CDR3 sequence (DNA): TGCGCCAGCAGCCAAGATCCAGGCGTGGGGGCTCAACGGAACACTGAAGCTTTCTTT. Translated: CASSQDPGVGAQRNTEAFF.